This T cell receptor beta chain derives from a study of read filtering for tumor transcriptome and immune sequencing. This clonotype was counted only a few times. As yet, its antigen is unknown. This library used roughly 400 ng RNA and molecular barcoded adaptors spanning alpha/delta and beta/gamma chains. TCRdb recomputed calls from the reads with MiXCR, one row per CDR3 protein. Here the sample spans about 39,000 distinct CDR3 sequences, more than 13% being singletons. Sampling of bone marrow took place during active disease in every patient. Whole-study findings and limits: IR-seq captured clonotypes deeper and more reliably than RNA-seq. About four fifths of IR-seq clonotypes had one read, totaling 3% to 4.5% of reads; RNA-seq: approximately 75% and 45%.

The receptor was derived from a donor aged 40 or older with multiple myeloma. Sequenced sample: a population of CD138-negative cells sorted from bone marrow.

The CDR3 bases are TGTGCCAGCGCAACGGGACACTCGAACACTGAAGCTTTCTTT. This translates into CASATGHSNTEAFF. The chain recombines TRBV7-9 with TRBJ1-1, with D perhaps matching TRBD1 (6 bases). The V end was cut by 8 bases, the J end by 1 base, with 14 bases between. Germline CDR1 and CDR2: SEHNR and FQNEAQ (reference sequence). The length of the CDR3 is 14 residues. The full variable domain, rest sourced from reference TRBV7-9 and TRBJ1-1, is DTGVSQNPRHKITKRGQNVTFRCDPISEHNRLYWYRQTLGQGPEFLTYFQNEAQLEKSRLLSDRFSAERPKGSFSTLEIQRTEQGDSAMYLCASATGHSNTEAFFGQGTRLTVV.